This T cell receptor beta chain was captured by sequencing in a study of shared T cell receptors in the human thymus (dated by TCRdb to the early 2020s). Background for the entire study: The study examined how the human thymus generates shared, self-reactive T-cell receptor alpha chains.

Concerning this clone itself: Its antigen is not yet known. No base quality information exists; no much larger clone differs at one position.

The library relied on the immunoSEQ multiplex PCR assay. The table comes from immuneACCESS by way of TCRdb, which keeps in-frame sequences with V and J called. Part of the clones is missing from these tables; in studies checked, under half for an unresolved V gene and the rest for unknown reasons. Counted in this sample were about 660,000 clones; about 89% of them appeared once. The ten largest clones capture roughly 0.0094% of the sample. Looking up the germline V gene yields CDR1 LGHNA and CDR2 YSLEER. The CDR3 has 17 amino acids, counting the end cysteine and phenylalanine. Of the read, only the CDR3 DNA is kept; its 51 bases are in frame from base 1. V is trimmed back by 2 bases and J by 1 base, and the junction contains 9 bases that no gene match accounts for. The sample was also linked to a second study, of human thymus T cells. As noted in the second study: In Finland, the donors were immunologically healthy infants who were having open corrective cardiac surgery for congenital heart defects. Thymus tissue was collected as surgical resects that were removed during corrective cardiac surgery. Usage of V and J gene segments appeared to be biased in both the thymic and the peripheral blood repertoires. Highly overlapping thymic TCR repertoires among unrelated individuals were reported in the related research. The study used about 8 infant thymus samples plus four related peripheral blood samples to characterize TCR alpha and beta repertoires. Donor ages ranged from roughly 6 to 250 days, and the cohort comprised about 6 male and a couple of female infants. Thymocytes were freed from the tissue by mechanical means and kept at -70 degrees C as pellets of roughly 9-34 million cells. A QIAsymphony instrument was used to extract genomic DNA from frozen cell pellets. TCRB and TCRAD loci were amplified from a standardized quantity of quality-controlled genomic DNA using the immunoSEQ multiplex PCR assay. Amplicons spanned the V(D)J region at a length sufficient to cover the CDR3 and identify V and J genes. Amplicon sequencing was performed on an Illumina platform through the commercial immunoSEQ service. Primer bias and sequencing errors were corrected as previously described, and TCRAD and TCRB definitions were based on the IMGT database. Analysis of the repertoires was done with immunoSEQ Analyzer 3.0 and VDJTools and included basic statistics, V/J segment usage, diversity estimates, rarefaction and pairwise overlap. Diversity was estimated with Chao1, ChaoE, Efron-Thisted, Shannon and inverse Simpson indices, and also on datasets down-sampled to the smallest sample. Repertoire overlap was determined by strict matching of CDR3 nucleotide sequence, V gene and J gene, and Jaccard-based multidimensional scaling clustering was applied. On average, thymus samples gave about 810,000 unique TCRB clonotypes, whereas blood samples gave roughly 86,000.

The chain is encoded by TRBV4-3 joined to TRBJ1-1, with 8 bases in between that match TRBD1. Sequenced material: thymocytes. This receptor was obtained from a boy under two years old with a congenital heart defect. Donor details come from another sample of the same person, matched by shared clones. The DNA sequence is TGCGCCAGCAGCCAACACCGACAGGGGCGATGGAACACTGAAGCTTTCTTT. Translated, it gives CASSQHRQGRWNTEAFF.